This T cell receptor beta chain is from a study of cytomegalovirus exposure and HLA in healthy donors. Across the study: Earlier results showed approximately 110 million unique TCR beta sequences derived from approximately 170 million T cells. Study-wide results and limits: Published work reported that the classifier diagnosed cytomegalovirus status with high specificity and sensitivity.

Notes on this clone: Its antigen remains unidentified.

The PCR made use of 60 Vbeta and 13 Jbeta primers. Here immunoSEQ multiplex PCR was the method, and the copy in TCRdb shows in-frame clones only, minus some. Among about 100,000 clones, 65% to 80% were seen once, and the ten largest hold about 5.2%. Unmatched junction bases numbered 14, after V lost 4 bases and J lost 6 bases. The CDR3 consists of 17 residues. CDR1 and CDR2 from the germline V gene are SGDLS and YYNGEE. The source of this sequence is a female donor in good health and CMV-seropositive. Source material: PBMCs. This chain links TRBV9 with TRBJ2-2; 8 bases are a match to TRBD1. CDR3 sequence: CASSRHRDRSGPGELFF. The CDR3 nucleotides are TGTGCCAGCAGCCGCCACCGGGACAGGTCTGGTCCCGGGGAGCTGTTTTTT. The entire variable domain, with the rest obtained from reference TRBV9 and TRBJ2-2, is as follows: DSGVTQTPKHLITATGQRVTLRCSPRSGDLSVYWYQQSLDQGLQFLIQYYNGEERAKGNILERFSAQQFPDLHSELNLSSLELGDSALYFCASSRHRDRSGPGELFFGEGSRLTVL.